These T cell receptor beta chains were read from a single sample in a study of low-dose radiotherapy and immunotherapy resistance in tumors. MiXCR, applied by TCRdb to the reads, yields one record per CDR3 protein. The sample contains 60,000 to 90,000 distinct CDR3 sequences, less than 40% of which appear only once. This sample comprised PBMCs, obtained before treatment. The source of these receptors is a female donor with ovarian cancer. Each CDR3 is given with its conserved first and last residue. Fields, in order: J gene, clone size, V gene, CDR3 length, D gene, CDR3 DNA, CDR3 protein. The D gene is left open where the match is weak. The size field is filled for only some rows; it gives once, few, many or a size class.

j_call: TRBJ1-5; clone_size: -; v_call: TRBV10-3; cdr3_length: 13; d_call: -; cdr3_nt: TGTGCCATCAGTCGGGAGAACGATCAGCCCCAGCATTTT; cdr3_aa: CAISRENDQPQHF
j_call: TRBJ2-7; clone_size: -; v_call: TRBV6-1; cdr3_length: 16; d_call: TRBD1; cdr3_nt: TGTGCCAGCAGTTCGTACATAGGACAGGGATCCTACGAGCAGTACTTC; cdr3_aa: CASSSYIGQGSYEQYF
j_call: TRBJ2-1; clone_size: -; v_call: TRBV6-2/TRBV6-3; cdr3_length: 14; d_call: TRBD1; cdr3_nt: TGTGCCAGCAGTCCCTGGGACAGGGTCAATGAGCAGTTCTTC; cdr3_aa: CASSPWDRVNEQFF
j_call: TRBJ2-7; clone_size: many; v_call: TRBV7-7; cdr3_length: 12; d_call: TRBD2; cdr3_nt: TGTGCTAGCAGCCCCCGCGGGGGCGAGCAGTACTTC; cdr3_aa: CASSPRGGEQYF
j_call: TRBJ1-2; clone_size: many; v_call: TRBV29-1; cdr3_length: 12; d_call: -; cdr3_nt: TGCAGCGCGAAGGCGTCGGTGCTCGGCTACACCTTC; cdr3_aa: CSAKASVLGYTF
j_call: TRBJ2-7; clone_size: once; v_call: TRBV7-2; cdr3_length: 15; d_call: TRBD1; cdr3_nt: TGTGCCAGCAGCCCTCAGACAGGGGGCCTCTACGAGCAGTACTTC; cdr3_aa: CASSPQTGGLYEQYF
j_call: TRBJ2-5; clone_size: many; v_call: TRBV24-1; cdr3_length: 15; d_call: TRBD1; cdr3_nt: TGTGCCACCAGTGATTCCCGGACAGGGCAAGAGACCCAGTACTTC; cdr3_aa: CATSDSRTGQETQYF
j_call: TRBJ2-7; clone_size: -; v_call: TRBV7-2; cdr3_length: 15; d_call: -; cdr3_nt: TGTGCCAGCAGCCAACAAGGGACACTCGCCTACGAGCAGTACTTC; cdr3_aa: CASSQQGTLAYEQYF
j_call: TRBJ2-1; clone_size: -; v_call: TRBV5-4; cdr3_length: 14; d_call: TRBD2; cdr3_nt: TGTGCCAGCAGCCCCGGACTAGCACGCAATGAGCAGTTCTTC; cdr3_aa: CASSPGLARNEQFF
j_call: TRBJ2-1; clone_size: few; v_call: TRBV6-2/TRBV6-3; cdr3_length: 15; d_call: -; cdr3_nt: TGTGCCAGCAGTTACAACCGGGGTACCTACAATGAGCAGTTCTTC; cdr3_aa: CASSYNRGTYNEQFF
j_call: TRBJ2-2; clone_size: many; v_call: TRBV2; cdr3_length: 15; d_call: -; cdr3_nt: TGTGCCAGCAGTGAAAACAGACCCTACACCGGGGAGCTGTTTTTT; cdr3_aa: CASSENRPYTGELFF
j_call: TRBJ2-2; clone_size: -; v_call: TRBV5-1; cdr3_length: 16; d_call: TRBD2; cdr3_nt: TGCGCCAGCAGCTTGGCTAGCGGGAGGGCCACCGGGGAGCTGTTTTTT; cdr3_aa: CASSLASGRATGELFF
j_call: TRBJ1-5; clone_size: -; v_call: TRBV7-3; cdr3_length: 23; d_call: -; cdr3_nt: -; cdr3_aa: CASSLGSEETQYFGPYSNQPQHF
j_call: TRBJ2-5; clone_size: many; v_call: TRBV12-3/TRBV12-4; cdr3_length: 16; d_call: -; cdr3_nt: TGTGCCAGCAGTTTAGGGAGGACAGCGCTACGAGAGACCCAGTACTTC; cdr3_aa: CASSLGRTALRETQYF
j_call: TRBJ2-4; clone_size: -; v_call: TRBV27; cdr3_length: 17; d_call: TRBD1; cdr3_nt: TGTGCCAGCAGACCTAGAGGGGGCGTCCAAGCCAAAAACATTCAGTACTTC; cdr3_aa: CASRPRGGVQAKNIQYF
j_call: TRBJ1-4; clone_size: few; v_call: TRBV9; cdr3_length: 15; d_call: -; cdr3_nt: TGTGCCAGCAGCGTAGCTGGCCAATCAGGGGAAAAACTGTTTTTT; cdr3_aa: CASSVAGQSGEKLFF
j_call: TRBJ2-3; clone_size: many; v_call: TRBV2; cdr3_length: 15; d_call: -; cdr3_nt: TGTGCCAGCAGAGTGGGTCCCAGGGGTACAGATACGCAGTATTTT; cdr3_aa: CASRVGPRGTDTQYF
j_call: TRBJ2-1; clone_size: many; v_call: TRBV7-2; cdr3_length: 15; d_call: -; cdr3_nt: TGTGCCAGCAGCTCCGGGGGAGGAAGGTACAATGAGCAGTTCTTC; cdr3_aa: CASSSGGGRYNEQFF
j_call: TRBJ2-7; clone_size: -; v_call: TRBV28; cdr3_length: 14; d_call: TRBD1; cdr3_nt: TGTGCCTGCAGGGGGACAGGGAGTTTGCACGAGCAGTACTTC; cdr3_aa: CACRGTGSLHEQYF
j_call: TRBJ2-7; clone_size: many; v_call: TRBV20-1; cdr3_length: 13; d_call: -; cdr3_nt: TGCAGTGCTAGAGATAACGTGGGCTACGAGCAGTACTTC; cdr3_aa: CSARDNVGYEQYF
j_call: TRBJ2-5; clone_size: many; v_call: TRBV5-1; cdr3_length: 15; d_call: TRBD2; cdr3_nt: TGCGCCAGCAGCGGGGAAGGGACTAGCGTCGAGACCCAGTACTTC; cdr3_aa: CASSGEGTSVETQYF
j_call: TRBJ2-2; clone_size: many; v_call: TRBV5-1; cdr3_length: 16; d_call: -; cdr3_nt: TGCGCCAGCAGCTTCCGGAGTAGCGCGGACACCGGGGAGCTGTTTTTT; cdr3_aa: CASSFRSSADTGELFF
j_call: TRBJ1-4; clone_size: many; v_call: TRBV7-2; cdr3_length: 16; d_call: TRBD1; cdr3_nt: TGTGCCAGCAGCTTGGTCGGACAGGGGAGGAACGAAAAACTGTTTTTT; cdr3_aa: CASSLVGQGRNEKLFF
j_call: TRBJ2-7; clone_size: -; v_call: TRBV4-1; cdr3_length: 15; d_call: -; cdr3_nt: TGCGCCAGCAGCATCCAGGGAACCCCCGTCTACGAGCAGTACTTC; cdr3_aa: CASSIQGTPVYEQYF
j_call: TRBJ1-5; clone_size: -; v_call: TRBV18; cdr3_length: 13; d_call: -; cdr3_nt: TGTGCCAGCTCACCGGGAAACAATCAGCCCCAGCATTTT; cdr3_aa: CASSPGNNQPQHF
j_call: TRBJ2-2; clone_size: -; v_call: TRBV7-9; cdr3_length: 17; d_call: TRBD2; cdr3_nt: TGTGCCAGCAGCAAAAGGACTAGCGGGAGGAGCACCGGGGAGCTGTTTTTT; cdr3_aa: CASSKRTSGRSTGELFF
j_call: TRBJ1-1; clone_size: many; v_call: TRBV27; cdr3_length: 17; d_call: -; cdr3_nt: TGTGCCAGCAGCCCGAGGGGTCTACTCTCCCGAGGCACTGAAGCTTTCTTT; cdr3_aa: CASSPRGLLSRGTEAFF
j_call: TRBJ2-4; clone_size: many; v_call: TRBV2; cdr3_length: 15; d_call: -; cdr3_nt: TGTGCCAGCAGGGGACTGGGAGACGTCAAAAACATTCAGTACTTC; cdr3_aa: CASRGLGDVKNIQYF
j_call: TRBJ2-1; clone_size: many; v_call: TRBV3-1; cdr3_length: 16; d_call: -; cdr3_nt: TGTGCCAGCAGCCAATTAAAGGGCCTGGGGTACAATGAGCAGTTCTTC; cdr3_aa: CASSQLKGLGYNEQFF
j_call: TRBJ2-1; clone_size: -; v_call: TRBV11-3; cdr3_length: 16; d_call: -; cdr3_nt: TGTGCCAGCAGCTTAGATCGTGACCCCCCCTACAATGAGCAGTTCTTC; cdr3_aa: CASSLDRDPPYNEQFF
j_call: TRBJ2-7; clone_size: -; v_call: TRBV28; cdr3_length: 16; d_call: TRBD2; cdr3_nt: TGTGACAGCAGTTCCCCCTGGGGGGGAGCACCCTACGAGCAGTACTTC; cdr3_aa: CDSSSPWGGAPYEQYF
j_call: TRBJ2-3; clone_size: many; v_call: TRBV5-5; cdr3_length: 14; d_call: TRBD2; cdr3_nt: TGTGCCAGCAGCTCGGGACTAGACACAGATACGCAGTATTTT; cdr3_aa: CASSSGLDTDTQYF
j_call: TRBJ2-1; clone_size: many; v_call: TRBV24-1; cdr3_length: 15; d_call: TRBD1; cdr3_nt: TGTGCCACCAGTGACCCTGGACAGGGTGCCCTTAAGCAGTTCTTC; cdr3_aa: CATSDPGQGALKQFF
j_call: TRBJ2-4; clone_size: many; v_call: TRBV7-2; cdr3_length: 15; d_call: TRBD2; cdr3_nt: TGTGCCAGCAGCTCTACTAGCGGGTACAAAAACATTCAGTACTTC; cdr3_aa: CASSSTSGYKNIQYF
j_call: TRBJ1-1; clone_size: -; v_call: TRBV29-1; cdr3_length: 14; d_call: -; cdr3_nt: TGCAGCGTTGACGTCGGGACAATGAACACTGAAGCTTTCTTT; cdr3_aa: CSVDVGTMNTEAFF
j_call: TRBJ2-5; clone_size: -; v_call: TRBV20-1; cdr3_length: 12; d_call: -; cdr3_nt: TGCAGTGCTGCTCACTTAAAAGAGACCCAGTACTTC; cdr3_aa: CSAAHLKETQYF
j_call: TRBJ2-5; clone_size: many; v_call: TRBV7-3; cdr3_length: 16; d_call: -; cdr3_nt: TGTGCCAGCAGCCATACAGGCGACTGGTACCAAGAGACCCAGTACTTC; cdr3_aa: CASSHTGDWYQETQYF
j_call: TRBJ2-4; clone_size: -; v_call: TRBV18; cdr3_length: 16; d_call: -; cdr3_nt: TGTGCCAGCTCACCGGCCAGAGCGATAGCCAAAAACATTCAGTACTTC; cdr3_aa: CASSPARAIAKNIQYF
j_call: TRBJ2-3; clone_size: many; v_call: TRBV28; cdr3_length: 15; d_call: -; cdr3_nt: TGTGCCAGCAGTTCAACCGTACCATCCACAGATACGCAGTATTTT; cdr3_aa: CASSSTVPSTDTQYF
j_call: TRBJ1-2; clone_size: many; v_call: TRBV5-1; cdr3_length: 15; d_call: TRBD1; cdr3_nt: TGCGCCAGCAGCTTGGGGGACAGAGCTAACTATGGCTACACCTTC; cdr3_aa: CASSLGDRANYGYTF
j_call: TRBJ1-2; clone_size: -; v_call: TRBV9; cdr3_length: 14; d_call: -; cdr3_nt: TGTGCCAGCAGCCGCCAGACAGGCAGCTATGGCTACACCTTC; cdr3_aa: CASSRQTGSYGYTF
j_call: TRBJ1-3; clone_size: many; v_call: TRBV12-3/TRBV12-4; cdr3_length: 14; d_call: -; cdr3_nt: TGTGCCAGCAGTTTCGGTCACTCTGGAAACACCATATATTTT; cdr3_aa: CASSFGHSGNTIYF
j_call: TRBJ2-5; clone_size: many; v_call: TRBV20-1; cdr3_length: 13; d_call: TRBD2; cdr3_nt: TGCAGTGCTCTGGGACTAGCGCAAGAGACCCAGTACTTC; cdr3_aa: CSALGLAQETQYF
j_call: TRBJ2-5; clone_size: many; v_call: TRBV15; cdr3_length: 16; d_call: -; cdr3_nt: TGTGCCACCAGCAGTCTATCGTTTCGGGGGCGGGAGACCCAGTACTTC; cdr3_aa: CATSSLSFRGRETQYF
j_call: TRBJ2-1; clone_size: many; v_call: TRBV6-5; cdr3_length: 15; d_call: -; cdr3_nt: TGTGCCAGCAGTTACCTTGGAGTCAGTGACAATGAGCAGTTCTTC; cdr3_aa: CASSYLGVSDNEQFF
j_call: TRBJ2-3; clone_size: -; v_call: TRBV28; cdr3_length: 14; d_call: -; cdr3_nt: TGTGCCGGTAGGGGGGCGCGGCCCACAGATACGCAGTATTTT; cdr3_aa: CAGRGARPTDTQYF
j_call: TRBJ2-1; clone_size: many; v_call: TRBV6-2/TRBV6-3; cdr3_length: 17; d_call: TRBD2; cdr3_nt: TGTGCCAGCAGTCCCGGGACTAGCGGGCTCGGAAACGATGAGCAGTTCTTC; cdr3_aa: CASSPGTSGLGNDEQFF
j_call: TRBJ2-5; clone_size: many; v_call: TRBV14; cdr3_length: 13; d_call: TRBD2; cdr3_nt: TGTGCCAGCAGCTCAAGCGGGATTGAGACCCAGTACTTC; cdr3_aa: CASSSSGIETQYF
j_call: TRBJ2-1; clone_size: many; v_call: TRBV2; cdr3_length: 11; d_call: -; cdr3_nt: TGTGCCAGCAGAGAAGCTGGGGAGCAGTTCTTC; cdr3_aa: CASREAGEQFF
j_call: TRBJ1-5; clone_size: -; v_call: TRBV2; cdr3_length: 14; d_call: TRBD1; cdr3_nt: TGTGCCAGCAGCCCCGGACAGGGTTATCAGCCCCAGCATTTT; cdr3_aa: CASSPGQGYQPQHF
j_call: TRBJ1-5; clone_size: many; v_call: TRBV20-1; cdr3_length: 16; d_call: -; cdr3_nt: TGCAGTGCTAGAGACTCAACAGAGTATAGCAATCAGCCCCAGCATTTT; cdr3_aa: CSARDSTEYSNQPQHF
j_call: TRBJ1-5; clone_size: -; v_call: TRBV6-2/TRBV6-3; cdr3_length: 20; d_call: -; cdr3_nt: TGTGCCAGCAGTCCCTCCCCCGGGACGGAAACAAATTATAGCAATCAGCCCCAGCATTTT; cdr3_aa: CASSPSPGTETNYSNQPQHF
j_call: TRBJ1-1; clone_size: many; v_call: TRBV20-1; cdr3_length: 13; d_call: -; cdr3_nt: TGCAGTGCTAGAGATGGGGGCGAGGTTGAAGCTTTCTTT; cdr3_aa: CSARDGGEVEAFF
j_call: TRBJ2-7; clone_size: -; v_call: TRBV4-1; cdr3_length: 14; d_call: -; cdr3_nt: TGCGCCAGCAGCCAAGCGGGAGATTCCTACGAGCAGTACTTC; cdr3_aa: CASSQAGDSYEQYF
j_call: TRBJ2-1; clone_size: many; v_call: TRBV29-1; cdr3_length: 13; d_call: -; cdr3_nt: TGCAGCGTTGATCAAGGGGGGTACAATGAGCAGTTCTTC; cdr3_aa: CSVDQGGYNEQFF
j_call: TRBJ1-1; clone_size: many; v_call: TRBV5-5; cdr3_length: 15; d_call: -; cdr3_nt: TGTGCCAGCAGCTCTTCCGGGACACCGAACACTGAAGCTTTCTTT; cdr3_aa: CASSSSGTPNTEAFF
j_call: TRBJ1-5; clone_size: many; v_call: TRBV30; cdr3_length: 15; d_call: -; cdr3_nt: TGTGCCTGGAGTGTTATGGGGATTAGCAATCAGCCCCAGCATTTT; cdr3_aa: CAWSVMGISNQPQHF
j_call: TRBJ2-1; clone_size: many; v_call: TRBV14; cdr3_length: 13; d_call: -; cdr3_nt: TGTGCCAGCAGCCAAGTCAGGTCTAGTGAGCAGTTCTTC; cdr3_aa: CASSQVRSSEQFF
j_call: TRBJ2-5; clone_size: many; v_call: TRBV6-2/TRBV6-3; cdr3_length: 14; d_call: -; cdr3_nt: TGTGCCAGCAGTTACTCGAGAACTAGTGAGACCCAGTACTTC; cdr3_aa: CASSYSRTSETQYF